Below are 26 T cell receptor beta chains sequenced from a single sample in a study of blood T cell repertoires in COVID-19. Generated by immunoSEQ multiplex PCR, the TCRdb table keeps only in-frame clones and is missing some. The sample consists of 60,000 to 80,000 clones, more than 80% of them appearing once. Sequenced material: PBMCs or T cells enriched from blood (not recorded which). Receptors were obtained from a woman between 35 and 50 years old with acute COVID-19.

The chain carries TRBV28 and TRBJ2-3; D might be TRBD2 (5 bases). Trimming removed 5 bases at V and 5 bases at J, with 29 bases between. Germline CDR1 reads MDHEN; CDR2 reads SYDVKM. This CDR3 is 19 amino acids long. The CDR3 coding sequence is TGTGCCAGCAGTACGACCAGCCCCACAAGCGGAGGTGGTCGAGATACGCAGTATTTT. Amino acids: CASSTTSPTSGGGRDTQYF.

The V and J genes are TRBV11-2 and TRBJ1-1; weak D call: TRBD1 (6 bases). The CDR3 extends over 15 amino acids. The germline V and J ends were trimmed by 1 base and 4 bases, with 13 bases remaining between them. Germline V gene data show CDR1 as SGHAT and CDR2 as FQNNGV. The CDR3 nucleotides are TGTGCCAGCAGCTTAGTCCCCCAGGGGAGCACTGAAGCTTTCTTT. It codes for CASSLVPQGSTEAFF.

CDR3 nucleotides: TGTGCCAGCAGCCTTTACGAACCCGGGACTAGCGGGACCAATGAGCAGTTCTTC. Its protein is CASSLYEPGTSGTNEQFF. The gene calls are TRBV3-1 (or the pseudogene TRBV3-2) and TRBJ2-1, with 13 bases aligning to TRBD2. This CDR3 comprises 18 residues. Trimming at V came to 4 bases and at J to 6 bases, leaving 12 bases not matched to a gene. CDR1 is LGHDT and CDR2 is YNNKEL in the germline V gene (reference sequence).

The chain recombines TRBV27 with TRBJ2-7, with TRBD1 matching 7 bases. Germline V gene lookup returns CDR1 MNHEY and CDR2 SMNVEV (reference sequence). J lost 7 bases, V lost 3 bases, and 12 bases had no gene match. The CDR3 sequence is 15 residues long. The CDR3 coding sequence is TGTGCCAGCAGTTTGTCCGTCAGGGGGATAGTGGAGCAGTACTTC. Translating it yields CASSLSVRGIVEQYF.

The J gene is TRBJ2-1, the V gene TRBV7-3; 12 positions match TRBD2. With 5 bases clipped from V and 6 bases from J, the junction kept 5 bases outside the gene matches. Germline V lookup: CDR1 SGHTA, CDR2 FQGTGA. This CDR3 has 15 amino acids. CDR3 loop: CASSQTSGSFNEQFF. The CDR3 DNA is TGTGCCAGCAGCCAGACTAGCGGGAGTTTCAATGAGCAGTTCTTC. Combining the CDR3 with reference TRBV7-3 and TRBJ2-1 gives the whole variable domain GAGVSQTPSNKVTEKGKYVELRCDPISGHTALYWYRQSLGQGPEFLIYFQGTGAADDSGLPNDRFFAVRPEGSVSTLKIQRTERGDSAVYLCASSQTSGSFNEQFFGPGTRLTVL.

This clone was seen more than once but under ten times. The genes are TRBV5-1 and TRBJ2-7; TRBD1 matches 8 bases. Trimming at V came to 0 bases and at J to 5 bases, leaving 4 bases not matched to a gene. The CDR3 loop spans 14 amino acids. Germline V gene sequence: CDR1 SGHRS, CDR2 YFSETQ. The CDR3 region has the DNA TGCGCCAGCAGCTTGGGGGGGACAGGTAACGAGCAGTACGTC. It encodes CASSLGGTGNEQYV.

The chain combines TRBV28 with TRBJ1-3; D unclear. Trimming left V 7 bases short and J 0 bases short, with 10 bases between. The CDR3 consists of 14 residues. The germline gives CDR1 MDHEN, CDR2 SYDVKM. For the CDR3, the DNA is TGTGCCAGCACCTTTACAGCCTCTGGAAACACCATATATTTT. Translated, it gives CASTFTASGNTIYF.

The sample holds one count of this clone. The chain has TRBV10-3 and TRBJ2-2; possible D gene TRBD1, 6 bases. The CDR3 loop spans 14 amino acids. Trimming removed 6 bases at V and 5 bases at J, with 13 bases between. Germline V gene sequence: CDR1 ENHRY, CDR2 SYGVKD. The CDR3 loop is CAISRDKATGELFF. CDR3 DNA: TGTGCCATCAGCCGGGACAAGGCAACCGGGGAGCTGTTTTTT.

In this sample, this clone turned up once. The rearrangement joins TRBV29-1 to TRBJ2-2; TRBD2 is a possible D gene (6 bases). CDR1 and CDR2 from the germline V gene are SQVTM and ANQGSEA. The CDR3 length is 14 residues. Between the trimmed V and J ends, which lost 6 bases and 0 bases, there was a span of 11 bases. The CDR3 nucleotides are TGCAGCGTATTCGGGGAGGCGAACACCGGGGAGCTGTTTTTT. Amino acids: CSVFGEANTGELFF.

The chain recombines TRBV5-1 with TRBJ2-5; D might be TRBD2 (6 bases). This CDR3 has 13 amino acids. CDR1 SGHRS and CDR2 YFSETQ come from the germline V gene. The germline V and J ends were trimmed by 3 bases and 5 bases, with 11 bases remaining between them. The CDR3 reads CASSWEVFETQYF. For the CDR3, the DNA is TGCGCCAGCAGCTGGGAGGTTTTCGAGACCCAGTACTTC.

This clone was detected once. The chain joins TRBV3-1 (or the pseudogene TRBV3-2) to TRBJ2-2; TRBD2 is a possible D gene (6 bases). V lost 4 bases to trimming and J lost 7 bases, with 19 bases between them. The CDR3 contains 16 residues. Germline V gives CDR1 LGHDT, CDR2 YNNKEL (reference sequence). CDR3 nucleotide sequence: TGTGCCAGCAGCCTCAGAGGGACTGGGAGGAGCGGGGAGCTGTTTTTT. Its translation: CASSLRGTGRSGELFF.

This chain connects TRBV7-2 to TRBJ1-4; no definite D call. The CDR3 length is 15 residues. V gave up 5 bases and J gave up 8 bases, with 18 bases separating them. Germline V gene sequence: CDR1 SGHTA, CDR2 FQGNSA. The CDR3 protein is CASSPGWWVVEKLFF. In nucleotides, the CDR3 is TGTGCCAGCAGCCCGGGATGGTGGGTTGTCGAAAAACTGTTTTTT.

This clone was observed once. The V gene is TRBV29-1, the J gene TRBJ2-3; possible D gene TRBD1, 5 bases. Germline loops: CDR1 SQVTM, CDR2 ANQGSEA. With 4 bases removed from V and 0 bases from J, the gap between germline ends came to 8 bases. The CDR3 runs 13 residues. The CDR3 nucleotides read TGCAGCGTTGGGACATGGAGCACAGATACGCAGTATTTT. Its translation: CSVGTWSTDTQYF.

The rearrangement links TRBV28 to TRBJ2-3; maybe TRBD2 (5 bases). V was pared by 6 bases and J by 0 bases, with 13 bases between. CDR3 size: 15 residues. From germline, CDR1 is MDHEN and CDR2 SYDVKM. The CDR3 sequence: CASSQLDSSTDTQYF. DNA of the CDR3: TGTGCCAGCAGCCAACTAGACTCTAGCACAGATACGCAGTATTTT.

The chain carries TRBV12-5 and TRBJ1-1; no definite D call. The CDR3 is 16 amino acids. Germline assignment: CDR1 LGHNT and CDR2 FRNRAP. The V and J ends lost 2 bases and 3 bases respectively, with 16 bases between them. CDR3 sequence reads: CASGLPDPPGDTEAFF. The CDR3 DNA sequence: TGTGCTAGTGGTTTGCCCGACCCGCCGGGAGACACTGAAGCTTTCTTT.

This chain uses TRBV6-1 with TRBJ2-1; possible D gene TRBD1, 6 bases. V was clipped by 2 bases and J by 5 bases, with 19 bases between them. CDR1 and CDR2 from the germline V gene are MNHNS and SASEGT. The CDR3 is 17 amino acids. The CDR3 sequence: CASSEPHRATGNNEQFF. The DNA of the CDR3 is TGTGCCAGCAGTGAACCACACAGGGCTACAGGGAACAATGAGCAGTTCTTC.

V gene TRBV4-1 combines with J gene TRBJ1-5; TRBD1 agrees at 7 bases. Per germline, CDR1 MGHRA and CDR2 YSYEKL. The CDR3 sequence is 15 residues long. With V trimmed by 4 bases and J by 1 base, 4 bases remained unmatched. In DNA, the CDR3 is TGCGCCAGCAGCCTAATACAGGGGAGCAATCAGCCCCAGCATTTT. Protein: CASSLIQGSNQPQHF.

The chain couples TRBV7-8 to TRBJ1-4, with D perhaps matching TRBD1 (6 bases). Germline assignment: CDR1 SGHVS and CDR2 FQNEAQ. With 5 bases removed from V and 3 bases from J, the gap between germline ends came to 10 bases. The CDR3 runs to 14 residues. The CDR3 loop reads CASSRGAANEKLFF. CDR3 bases: TGTGCCAGCAGCCGGGGGGCAGCTAATGAAAAACTGTTTTTT.

The V call is TRBV7-8, the J call TRBJ1-2; TRBD1 aligns across 11 bases. Germline V gene lookup returns CDR1 SGHVS and CDR2 FQNEAQ. There are 12 residues in the CDR3. J gave up 12 bases and V 3 bases, and 3 bases lay outside the gene matches. CDR3 bases: TGTGCCAGCAGCTTGGACAGGGGGCCGCACACCTTC. Translating it yields CASSLDRGPHTF.

This clone has more than one count but fewer than ten. V usage is TRBV19 and J usage is TRBJ2-5; the D gene is possibly TRBD1 (6 bases). This CDR3 has 11 amino acids. The V end was cut by 7 bases, the J end by 5 bases, with 8 bases between. The germline gives CDR1 LNHDA, CDR2 SQIVND (reference sequence). CDR3 region: CASTQGETQYF. CDR3 DNA sequence: TGTGCCAGTACCCAGGGGGAGACCCAGTACTTC.

Concerning this clone itself: At one of its ends the junction is not consistent with the germline gene, which may arise from a read error. The chain employs TRBV28 and TRBJ1-3; TRBD1 aligns across 8 bases. This CDR3 is 14 amino acids long. Germline lookup yields CDR1 MDHEN and CDR2 SYDVKM. The chain's CDR3 is CASGLDRARNTIYF. The DNA for the CDR3 is TGTGCCAGCGGTTTGGACAGGGCTCGAAACACCATATATTTT.

J is TRBJ2-5 and V is TRBV2, with 8 bases aligning to TRBD1. V gave up 6 bases and J gave up 7 bases; unmatched junction bases: 13. This CDR3 is built from 15 residues. Germline lookup yields CDR1 SNHLY and CDR2 FYNNEI. The DNA of the CDR3 is TGTGCCAGCAGACCCACTTCGGGACAGGATGGGACCCAGTACTTC. Encoded protein: CASRPTSGQDGTQYF.

The chain uses TRBV28 and TRBJ2-1, with 9 bases fitting TRBD2. Per germline, CDR1 MDHEN and CDR2 SYDVKM. The length of the CDR3 is 14 residues. The ends lost 7 bases at V and 9 bases at J; junction bases unmatched: 10. The CDR3 nucleotides read TGTGCCAGCACCCCGGGGCTAGCGGGGACTGAGCAGTTCTTC. It is translated as CASTPGLAGTEQFF.

The chain joins TRBV11-3 to TRBJ2-5; possibly TRBD2 for D (5 bases). The V gene lost 1 base and the J gene lost 2 bases, with 14 bases spanning the gap. Per the germline V gene, CDR1 is SGHNT and CDR2 is YENEEA. The CDR3 is made up of 16 amino acids. CDR3 protein: CASSLGQEGIQETQYF. In nucleotides, the CDR3 is TGTGCCAGCAGCTTAGGTCAAGAGGGTATTCAAGAGACCCAGTACTTC.

The chain couples TRBV19 to TRBJ2-1, with TRBD2 as a possible D gene (7 bases). Germline V gene data show CDR1 as LNHDA and CDR2 as SQIVND (reference sequence). This CDR3 is built from 16 residues. Trimming took 3 bases from V and 8 from J, leaving 20 bases between them. The CDR3, as DNA: TGTGCCAGTAGTATTGGGGTCGAAAGGGGGGGCTATGAGCAGTTCTTC. Its translation: CASSIGVERGGYEQFF.

This chain uses TRBV5-1 with TRBJ2-3; 12 bases map to TRBD2. Germline V gene data show CDR1 as SGHRS and CDR2 as YFSETQ. The CDR3 loop spans 16 amino acids. The J segment lost 3 bases and the V segment lost 3 bases, leaving 5 bases of the junction unmatched. The chain's CDR3 is CASSWWLAGGTDTQYF. In DNA, the CDR3 is TGCGCCAGCAGCTGGTGGCTAGCGGGAGGGACAGATACGCAGTATTTT.